This TCR beta chain was sequenced for a study of cytomegalovirus exposure and HLA in healthy donors. Study-level information: Early release data held 75 million to 90 million unique TCRs from HLA-typed donors.

The germline V and J ends were trimmed by 5 bases and 4 bases, with 14 bases remaining between them. Germline V CDR1 and CDR2: MNHEY, SVGAGI. The CDR3 extends over 14 amino acids. Study-wide points: Excluded: some indistinguishable V segments such as TRBV6-2 and TRBV6-3.

The PCR contained 60 Vbeta and 13 Jbeta primers. Repertoires were generated with immunoSEQ multiplex PCR, while TCRdb's copy carries only in-frame clones and drops some. The table records about 54,000 clones, roughly 84% of them present only once. As concerns this clone: Antigen specificity is unknown.

This receptor was identified in a young woman in good health and CMV-seronegative. The specimen sequenced was PBMCs. This chain connects TRBV6-5 to TRBJ1-1; TRBD1 might be the D (5 bases). The CDR3 here is CASSHPQGGTEAFF. The CDR3 nucleotides are TGTGCCAGCAGTCATCCTCAGGGCGGCACTGAAGCTTTCTTT.